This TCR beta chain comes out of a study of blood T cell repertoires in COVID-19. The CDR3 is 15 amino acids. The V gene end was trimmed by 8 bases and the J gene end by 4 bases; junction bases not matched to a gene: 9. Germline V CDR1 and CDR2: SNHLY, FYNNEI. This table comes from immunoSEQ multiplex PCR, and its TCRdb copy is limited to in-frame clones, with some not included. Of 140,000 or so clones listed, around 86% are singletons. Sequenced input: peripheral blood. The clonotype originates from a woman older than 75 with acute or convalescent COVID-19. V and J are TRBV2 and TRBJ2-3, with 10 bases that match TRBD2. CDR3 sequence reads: CASLAKRGGADTQYF. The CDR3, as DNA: TGTGCCAGCCTGGCGAAGCGGGGGGGTGCAGATACGCAGTATTTT.